This TCR beta chain was recovered during a study of regulatory T cells in long-lasting Graves disease. Sample time point: persistent/refractory GD, antithyroid drugs over 5 years with positive TRAb. PBMC RNA was the source of the TCR library. The germline CDR1 and CDR2 sequences are DFQATT and SNEGSKA (reference sequence). Deletions cut 3 bases from V and 0 bases from J, with 5 bases between. This CDR3 contains 12 residues. Assembly of TCR beta libraries relied on iRepertoire HTBI primers together with Arm-PCR of CDR3 regions. TCRdb redid the calling of the multiplex PCR reads with MiXCR, one entry per CDR3 protein. The data hold around 300,000 distinct CDR3 sequences, with approximately 20% observed a single time.

The specimen was peripheral blood mononuclear cells (PBMCs), collected when the disease was refractory, from a patient treated with antithyroid drugs. The clonotype comes from a female donor with Graves disease. The chain carries TRBV20-1 and TRBJ2-5; D call uncertain. The CDR3 DNA sequence: TGCAGTGCTAGGACCTACCAAGAGACCCAGTACTTC. Translating it yields CSARTYQETQYF.